The next 18 T cell receptor beta chains were all read from a single sample in a study of stem cell transplantation in POMP-related autoinflammatory disease. Libraries were prepared by immunoSEQ multiplex PCR; TCRdb keeps only in-frame clonotypes and omits some of them. The data contain approximately 65,000 clones, roughly 93% of them seen just once; the ten biggest clones take up about 0.69%. The material sequenced was CD4+ T cells from PBMCs, taken after stem cell transplantation. These receptors all stem from a human patient with POMP-related autoinflammation and immune dysregulation (PRAID). Some T cells may possibly be graft donor cells.

This chain connects TRBV3-1 (or the pseudogene TRBV3-2) to TRBJ2-3; TRBD1 aligns across 11 bases. The CDR3 has 14 amino acids. Germline V gene sequence: CDR1 LGHDT, CDR2 YNNKEL (reference sequence). Unmatched junction bases numbered 2, after V lost 4 bases and J lost 5 bases. CDR3 coding DNA: TGTGCCAGCAGCCGGGACAGGGGGGGAGATACGCAGTATTTT. Its translation: CASSRDRGGDTQYF.

Of note for this clone: One junction end does not reproduce the germline sequence, and a read error may be involved. The genes are TRBV18 and TRBJ2-3, with TRBD1 as a possible D gene (6 bases). The CDR3 covers 15 residues. The germline V gene has CDR1 KGHSH and CDR2 LQKENI. The CDR3 reads CASSPQGLGTDTQYF. CDR3 coding DNA: TGTGCCAGCTCGCCACAGGGTTTGGGCACAGATACGCAGTATTTT.

This clone occurred a few times. This rearrangement joins TRBV19 to TRBJ1-5; D is perhaps TRBD1 (5 bases). Germline CDR1 reads LNHDA; CDR2 reads SQIVND (reference sequence). CDR3 length equals 16 residues. V lost 5 bases to trimming and J lost 2 bases, with 16 bases between them. CDR3 protein: CASSLRRDAGNQPQHF. The CDR3 DNA reads as TGTGCCAGTAGTTTAAGGAGGGACGCAGGCAATCAGCCCCAGCATTTT.

The chain has TRBV6-6 and TRBJ2-1, with 9 bases identical to TRBD1. Germline V CDR1 and CDR2: MNHNY, SVGAGI (reference sequence). V was pared by 5 bases and J by 11 bases, with 4 bases of the junction left unmatched. This CDR3 comprises 12 residues. Here the CDR3 DNA reads TGTGCCAGCAGTCCGGACAGGGGAAAGCAGTTCTTC. Encoded protein: CASSPDRGKQFF.

This chain links TRBV28 with TRBJ1-2; 8 positions match TRBD1. The germline CDR1 and CDR2 sequences are MDHEN and SYDVKM. The J segment lost 4 bases and the V segment lost 10 bases, leaving 11 bases of the junction unmatched. The length of the CDR3 is 14 residues. The CDR3 coding sequence is TGTGCCACCGCGAGGAGAACAGGGGGCTATGGCTACACCTTC. This codes for CATARRTGGYGYTF.

This chain connects TRBV6-6 to TRBJ2-5, with D possibly being TRBD2 (6 bases). The V end was cut by 7 bases, the J end by 2 bases, with 17 bases between. Germline CDR1 is MNHNY and CDR2 is SVGAGI (reference sequence). The CDR3 is made up of 15 amino acids. The CDR3 nucleotides read TGTGCCAGCACCAGAGCGGGTGGAGTTCAAGAGACCCAGTACTTC. Amino acid sequence: CASTRAGGVQETQYF.

The chain combines TRBV19 with TRBJ1-4, with D unclear. Trimming cost V 5 bases and J 3 bases, with 7 bases left between them. This CDR3 spans 13 amino acids. The V gene's germline CDR1 is LNHDA and CDR2 SQIVND (reference sequence). The CDR3 loop is CASSLTPNEKLFF. DNA of the CDR3: TGTGCCAGTAGTCTAACTCCTAATGAAAAACTGTTTTTT.

This clone was observed a handful of times. It is likely a read error, because the conserved phenylalanine at the end of the CDR3 is missing. Because the CDR3's place on the DNA is in doubt, the DNA is left out and the CDR3 is given as listed by TCRdb. CDR3 sequence reads: CASSGPGSI. The genes are TRBV5-4 and TRBJ1-1. Ends included, the CDR3 has 9 residues. CDR1 is SGHNT and CDR2 is YYREEE in the germline V gene (reference sequence).

This chain joins TRBV7-9 and TRBJ2-4; D is undetermined. The CDR3 is made up of 13 amino acids. Germline V gene lookup returns CDR1 SEHNR and CDR2 FQNEAQ (reference sequence). V dropped 5 bases and J dropped 11 bases, with 16 bases sitting between them. The CDR3 here is CASSTEAPAFQYF. The CDR3, as DNA: TGTGCCAGCAGCACAGAGGCGCCAGCTTTTCAGTACTTC.

This clone was recorded only once. The chain has TRBV11-2 and TRBJ2-1, with TRBD2 matching 12 bases. Germline V lookup: CDR1 SGHAT, CDR2 FQNNGV. The trim removed 2 bases at V and 7 bases at J, leaving 9 bases unmatched. The CDR3 sequence is 17 residues long. CDR3 DNA sequence: TGTGCCAGCAGCTTAAACTTGCTAGCGGGAGGGCCTAATGAGCAGTTCTTC. Its translation is CASSLNLLAGGPNEQFF.

The chain carries TRBV3-1 (or the pseudogene TRBV3-2) and TRBJ1-2, with D uncertain. V was cut by 3 bases and J by 0 bases, with 17 bases left in between. This CDR3 region has 17 residues. Germline lookup yields CDR1 LGHDT and CDR2 YNNKEL (reference sequence). The CDR3 region is CASSQYIQRGANYGYTF. The CDR3 nucleotides are TGTGCCAGCAGCCAGTACATCCAACGGGGAGCTAACTATGGCTACACCTTC.

The chain combines TRBV4-1 with TRBJ2-3, with 11 bases aligning to TRBD2. Trimming removed 1 base from V and 5 bases from J; junction bases left unmatched: 11. There are 18 residues in the CDR3. Per germline, CDR1 MGHRA and CDR2 YSYEKL. CDR3 in DNA: TGCGCCAGCAGCCAAGGACTGCTAGCGGGGGGATGGGTAGATACGCAGTATTTT. This codes for CASSQGLLAGGWVDTQYF.

The V gene is TRBV28, the J gene TRBJ1-2; possibly TRBD1 for D (5 bases). Germline V gives CDR1 MDHEN, CDR2 SYDVKM. V shed 2 bases and J shed 5 bases, with 9 bases lying between them. This CDR3 is 13 amino acids long. The CDR3 loop reads CASSLQGRYGYTF. The DNA for the CDR3 is TGTGCCAGCAGTTTACAGGGAAGGTATGGCTACACCTTC.

As for this clone: Different DNA sequences within this sample yield the same CDR3. V usage is TRBV12-3 or TRBV12-4 and J usage is TRBJ2-5; TRBD1 is a possible D gene (5 bases). The ends were cut back, 2 bases at V and 4 bases at J, with 5 bases in the middle. The CDR3 runs to 12 residues. Written as DNA, the CDR3 is TGTGCCAGCAGTTTAACAGGAGAGACCCAGTACTTC. Translation gives CASSLTGETQYF.

V usage is TRBV7-8 and J usage is TRBJ2-1; D is unresolved. V was clipped by 5 bases and J by 0 bases, with 11 bases between them. The CDR3 is 15 amino acids. CDR1 is SGHVS and CDR2 is FQNEAQ in the germline V gene. CDR3 in amino acids: CASSPSPSSYNEQFF. The CDR3 DNA follows: TGTGCCAGCAGCCCGAGCCCTAGCTCCTACAATGAGCAGTTCTTC.

The gene calls are TRBV28 and TRBJ1-5; D ambiguous. With 2 bases removed from V and 10 bases from J, the gap between germline ends came to 15 bases. In germline, CDR1 is MDHEN, CDR2 SYDVKM. This CDR3 region has 14 residues. The CDR3 DNA reads TGTGCCAGCAGTTTAGGACGGAAAGAGGAACCCCAGCATTTT. The encoded protein is CASSLGRKEEPQHF.

This clone was detected once. The chain joins TRBV5-1 to TRBJ1-1, with 7 bases that match TRBD1. Trimming cost V 3 bases and J 0 bases; bases outside gene matches: 2. The CDR3 runs to 14 residues. Germline V gene lookup returns CDR1 SGHRS and CDR2 YFSETQ. DNA for the CDR3: TGCGCCAGCAGCTCGGGACAGATGAACACTGAAGCTTTCTTT. Translation: CASSSGQMNTEAFF.

The CDR3 loop is CASSLAGTTEAFF. Here the CDR3 DNA reads TGTGCCAGCAGCTTAGCGGGGACCACTGAAGCTTTCTTT. The gene calls are TRBV7-9 and TRBJ1-1, with D perhaps TRBD1 (5 bases). The CDR3 loop spans 13 amino acids. Trimming took 0 bases from V and 4 from J, leaving 6 bases between them. The germline CDR1 and CDR2 sequences are SEHNR and FQNEAQ (reference sequence).